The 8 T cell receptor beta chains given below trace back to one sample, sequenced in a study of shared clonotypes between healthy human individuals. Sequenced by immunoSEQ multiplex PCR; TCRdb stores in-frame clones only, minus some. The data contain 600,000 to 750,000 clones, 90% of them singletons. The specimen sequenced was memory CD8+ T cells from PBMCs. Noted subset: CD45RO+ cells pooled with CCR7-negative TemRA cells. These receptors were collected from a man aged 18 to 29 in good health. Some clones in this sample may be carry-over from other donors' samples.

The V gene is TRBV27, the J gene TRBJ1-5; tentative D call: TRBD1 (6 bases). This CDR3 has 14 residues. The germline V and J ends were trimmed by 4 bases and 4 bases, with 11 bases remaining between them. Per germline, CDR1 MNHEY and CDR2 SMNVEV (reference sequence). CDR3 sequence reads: CASSYTGTNQPQHF. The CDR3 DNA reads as TGTGCCAGCAGTTATACAGGGACGAATCAGCCCCAGCATTTT.

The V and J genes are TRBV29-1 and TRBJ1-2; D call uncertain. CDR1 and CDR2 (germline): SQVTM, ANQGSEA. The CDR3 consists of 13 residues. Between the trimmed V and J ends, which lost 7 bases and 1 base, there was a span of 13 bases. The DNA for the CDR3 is TGCAGCGCCCAGACCGTCCATAACTATGGCTACACCTTC. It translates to CSAQTVHNYGYTF.

The CDR3 here is CASSILLAGGLYEQYF. The CDR3 nucleotides read TGTGCCAGTAGTATCCTACTAGCGGGAGGACTATACGAGCAGTACTTC. This chain connects TRBV19 to TRBJ2-7; TRBD2 agrees at 12 bases. The germline gives CDR1 LNHDA, CDR2 SQIVND (reference sequence). The trim removed 3 bases at V and 4 bases at J, leaving 7 bases unmatched. This CDR3 region has 16 residues. The full variable domain, its missing parts supplied by reference TRBV19 and TRBJ2-7, is DGGITQSPKYLFRKEGQNVTLSCEQNLNHDAMYWYRQDPGQGLRLIYYSQIVNDFQKGDIAEGYSVSREKKESFPLTVTSAQKNPTAFYLCASSILLAGGLYEQYFGPGTRLTVT.

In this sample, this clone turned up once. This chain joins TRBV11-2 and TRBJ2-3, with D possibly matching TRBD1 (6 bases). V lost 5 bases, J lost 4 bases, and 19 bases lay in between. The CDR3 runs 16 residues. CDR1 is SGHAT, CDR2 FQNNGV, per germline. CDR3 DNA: TGTGCCAGCAGCCCCCCCGGGACAAAATTCGCAGATACGCAGTATTTT. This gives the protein CASSPPGTKFADTQYF.

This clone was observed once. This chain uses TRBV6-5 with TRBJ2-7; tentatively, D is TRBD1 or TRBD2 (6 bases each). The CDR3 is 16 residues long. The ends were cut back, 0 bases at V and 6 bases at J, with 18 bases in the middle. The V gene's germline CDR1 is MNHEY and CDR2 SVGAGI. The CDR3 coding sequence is TGTGCCAGCAGTTACTCGGGGGGCGAAAAGTTGGGCGAGCAGTACTTC. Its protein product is CASSYSGGEKLGEQYF.

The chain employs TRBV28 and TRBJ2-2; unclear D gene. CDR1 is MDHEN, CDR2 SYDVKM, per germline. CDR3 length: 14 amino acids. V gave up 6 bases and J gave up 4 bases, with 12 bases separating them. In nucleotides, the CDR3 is TGTGCCAGCAGCTACGAGATCTCCACCGGGGAGCTGTTTTTT. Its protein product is CASSYEISTGELFF.

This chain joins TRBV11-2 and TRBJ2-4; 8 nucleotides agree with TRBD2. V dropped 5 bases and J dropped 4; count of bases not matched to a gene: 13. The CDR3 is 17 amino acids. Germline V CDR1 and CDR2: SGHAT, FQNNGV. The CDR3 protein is CASSPGGAGEGKNIQYF. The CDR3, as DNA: TGTGCCAGCAGCCCCGGGGGGGCGGGAGAAGGGAAAAACATTCAGTACTTC.

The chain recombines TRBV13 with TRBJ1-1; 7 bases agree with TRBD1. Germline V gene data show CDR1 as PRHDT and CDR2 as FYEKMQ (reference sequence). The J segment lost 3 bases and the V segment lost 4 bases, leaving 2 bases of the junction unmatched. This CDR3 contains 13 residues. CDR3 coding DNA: TGTGCCAGCAGCTCAGGGGGGGACACTGAAGCTTTCTTT. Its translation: CASSSGGDTEAFF.